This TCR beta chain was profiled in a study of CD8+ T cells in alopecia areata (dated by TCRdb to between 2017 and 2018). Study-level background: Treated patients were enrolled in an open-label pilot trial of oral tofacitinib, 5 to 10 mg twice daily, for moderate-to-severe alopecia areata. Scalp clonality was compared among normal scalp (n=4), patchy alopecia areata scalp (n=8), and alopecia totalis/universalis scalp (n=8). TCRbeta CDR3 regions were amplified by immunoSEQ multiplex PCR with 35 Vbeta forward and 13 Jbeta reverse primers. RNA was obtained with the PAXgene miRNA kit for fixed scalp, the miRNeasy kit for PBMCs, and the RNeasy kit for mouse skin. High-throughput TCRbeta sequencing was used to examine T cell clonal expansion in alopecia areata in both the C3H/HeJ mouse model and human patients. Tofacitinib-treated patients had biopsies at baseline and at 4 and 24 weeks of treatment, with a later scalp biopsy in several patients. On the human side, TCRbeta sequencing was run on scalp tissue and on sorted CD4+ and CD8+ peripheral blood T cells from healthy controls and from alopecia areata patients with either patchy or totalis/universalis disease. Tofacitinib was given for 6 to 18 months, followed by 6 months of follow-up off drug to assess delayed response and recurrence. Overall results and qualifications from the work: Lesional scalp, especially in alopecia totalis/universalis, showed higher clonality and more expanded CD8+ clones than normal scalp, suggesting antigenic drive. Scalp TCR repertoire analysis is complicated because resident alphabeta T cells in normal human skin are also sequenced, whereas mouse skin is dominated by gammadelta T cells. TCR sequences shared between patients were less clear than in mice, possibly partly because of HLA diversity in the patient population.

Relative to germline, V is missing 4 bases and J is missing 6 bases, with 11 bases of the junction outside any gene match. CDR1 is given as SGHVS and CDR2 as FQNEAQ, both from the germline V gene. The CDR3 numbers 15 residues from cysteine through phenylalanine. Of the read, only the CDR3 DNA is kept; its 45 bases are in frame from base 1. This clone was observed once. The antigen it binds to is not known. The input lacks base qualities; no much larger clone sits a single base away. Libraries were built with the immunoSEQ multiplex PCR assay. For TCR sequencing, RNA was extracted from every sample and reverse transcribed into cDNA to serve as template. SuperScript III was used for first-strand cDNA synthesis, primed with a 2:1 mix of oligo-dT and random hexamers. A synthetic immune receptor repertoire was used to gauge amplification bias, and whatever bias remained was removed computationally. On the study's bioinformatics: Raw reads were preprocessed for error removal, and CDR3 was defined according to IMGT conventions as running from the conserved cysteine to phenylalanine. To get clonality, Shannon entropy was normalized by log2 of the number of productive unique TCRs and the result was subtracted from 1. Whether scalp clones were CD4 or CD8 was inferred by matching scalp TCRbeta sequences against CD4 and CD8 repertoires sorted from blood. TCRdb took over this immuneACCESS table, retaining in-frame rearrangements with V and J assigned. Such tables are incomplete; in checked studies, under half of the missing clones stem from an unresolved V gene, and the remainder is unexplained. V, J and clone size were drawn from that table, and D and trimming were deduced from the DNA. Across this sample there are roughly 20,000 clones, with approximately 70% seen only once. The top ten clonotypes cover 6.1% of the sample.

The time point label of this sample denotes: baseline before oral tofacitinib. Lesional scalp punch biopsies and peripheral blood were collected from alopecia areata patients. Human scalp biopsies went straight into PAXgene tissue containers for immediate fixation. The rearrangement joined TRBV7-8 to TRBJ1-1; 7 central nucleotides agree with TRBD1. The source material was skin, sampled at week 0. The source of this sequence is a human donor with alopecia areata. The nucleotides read TGTGCCAGCAGCTCCAACAGGGGACAAGTCCCTGAAGCTTTCTTT. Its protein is CASSSNRGQVPEAFF.